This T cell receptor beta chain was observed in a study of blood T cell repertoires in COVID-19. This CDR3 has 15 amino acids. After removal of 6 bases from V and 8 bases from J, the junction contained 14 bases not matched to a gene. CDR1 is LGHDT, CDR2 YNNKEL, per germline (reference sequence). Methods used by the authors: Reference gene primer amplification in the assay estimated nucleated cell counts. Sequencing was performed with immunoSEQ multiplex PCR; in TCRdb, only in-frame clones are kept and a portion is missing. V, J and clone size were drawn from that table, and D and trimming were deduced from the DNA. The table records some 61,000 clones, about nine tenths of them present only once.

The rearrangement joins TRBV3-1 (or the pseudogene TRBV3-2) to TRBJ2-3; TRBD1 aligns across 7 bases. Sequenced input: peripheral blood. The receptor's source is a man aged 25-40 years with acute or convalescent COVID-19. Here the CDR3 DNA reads TGTGCCAGCAGGGACCTCCGGGACCCAGGGGGTACGCAGTATTTT. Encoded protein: CASRDLRDPGGTQYF.